Shown below are 26 T cell receptor beta chains from a single sample sequenced in a study of human T cells and chemical hapten exposure. Using its own MiXCR run on the RACE reads, TCRdb lists one record per CDR3 protein. Here the sample spans a few hundred thousand distinct CDR3 sequences, about 8.1% being singletons. Sample time point: pre-sensitization, week 0. The sample's treatment: therapeutic diphenylcyclopropenone sensitization with weekly scalp DPC. The sample here was whole blood, taken in connection with sensitization to the hapten diphenylcyclopropenone (DPC). All receptors come from a woman between 40 and 50 years old with alopecia areata. Some clones in this sample may be carry-over from other donors' samples.

The chain carries TRBV6-5 and TRBJ1-3; no definite D call. V was clipped by 5 bases and J by 2 bases, with 7 bases between them. Per germline, CDR1 MNHEY and CDR2 SVGAGI. CDR3 size: 13 residues. The CDR3 region is CASSRQTGNTIYF. CDR3 nucleotides: TGTGCCAGCAGTCGGCAAACTGGAAACACCATATATTTT.

The rearrangement links TRBV21-1 to TRBJ1-1; TRBD1 is the table's D call and was not checked against the DNA. TRBV21-1 is listed as a pseudogene. The CDR3 runs 15 residues. The CDR3 DNA sequence: TGTGCCAGCAGCACCGCCGGGACACAGAACACTGAAGCTTTCTTT. Its translation: CASSTAGTQNTEAFF.

This clonotype came up a few times. The chain employs TRBV10-3 and TRBJ2-1; D may be TRBD1 (5 bases). The V gene lost 7 bases and the J gene lost 8 bases, with 15 bases spanning the gap. CDR1 and CDR2 from the germline V gene are ENHRY and SYGVKD. The CDR3 has 13 amino acids. CDR3 DNA sequence: TGTGCCATCATGACAGTTGGTGGAGATGAGCAGTTCTTC. It codes for CAIMTVGGDEQFF.

The chain combines TRBV12-3 or TRBV12-4 with TRBJ2-3; D not certain. The V and J ends lost 2 bases and 0 bases respectively, with 6 bases between them. This CDR3 is 14 amino acids long. The CDR3, as DNA: TGTGCCAGCAGTTTATATTATAGCACAGATACGCAGTATTTT. Residues: CASSLYYSTDTQYF.

There are a few counts of this clonotype. The gene calls are TRBV5-1 and TRBJ2-1; no definite D call. The V end was cut by 0 bases, the J end by 10 bases, with 14 bases between. The CDR3 contains 14 residues. Per the germline V gene, CDR1 is SGHRS and CDR2 is YFSETQ. CDR3 in DNA: TGCGCCAGCAGCTTGGTGCTAGAATTCAGGGAGCAGTTCTTC. This encodes CASSLVLEFREQFF.

This clonotype was picked up a small number of times. The J gene is TRBJ2-2, the V gene TRBV5-8; D is perhaps TRBD1 or TRBD2 (5 bases each). Germline V lookup: CDR1 SGHTS, CDR2 YDEGEE. CDR3 length: 16 residues. V lost 4 bases and J lost 4, with 17 bases in between. The CDR3 spells CASSIYGTHGTGELFF. The CDR3 DNA reads TGTGCCAGCAGCATATACGGGACCCACGGCACCGGGGAGCTGTTTTTT.

This clonotype was recorded a few times. The chain combines TRBV2 with TRBJ2-1; D may be TRBD2 (6 bases). CDR3 length: 13 residues. In germline, CDR1 is SNHLY, CDR2 FYNNEI. V was pared by 7 bases and J by 9 bases, with 16 bases between. The CDR3 is CASNSDGSTEQFF. The CDR3 DNA follows: TGTGCCAGCAATTCCGACGGGAGTACTGAGCAGTTCTTC.

The CDR3 nucleotides are TGTGCCAGCAGTTTAGGTTGGGTCAAAGGCGAGCAGTACTTC. This gives the protein CASSLGWVKGEQYF. The chain uses TRBV12-3 or TRBV12-4 and TRBJ2-7; the D is unclear. Trimming shortened V by 1 base and J by 6 bases, and 13 bases separated the two germline ends. This CDR3 is 14 amino acids long.

The chain is built from TRBV7-2 and TRBJ2-1, with 8 nucleotides matching TRBD2. There are 15 residues in the CDR3. J lost 9 bases, V lost 1 base, and 8 bases had no gene match. Germline V gene data show CDR1 as SGHTA and CDR2 as FQGNSA. CDR3 nucleotide sequence: TGTGCCAGCAGCTTAGGTGGTAGCGGGAAGGGTGAGCAGTTCTTC. Translated, it gives CASSLGGSGKGEQFF. Variable domain in full (rest from reference TRBV7-2 and TRBJ2-1): GAGVSQSPSNKVTEKGKDVELRCDPISGHTALYWYRQSLGQGLEFLIYFQGNSAPDKSGLPSDRFSAERTGGSVSTLTIQRTQQEDSAVYLCASSLGGSGKGEQFFGPGTRLTVL.

The chain uses TRBV10-3 and TRBJ1-2; no clear D gene. Germline CDR1 is ENHRY and CDR2 is SYGVKD. Trimming cost V 6 bases and J 4 bases, with 15 bases left between them. This CDR3 comprises 14 residues. The chain's CDR3 is CAISAQWGTYGYTF. The CDR3 DNA sequence: TGTGCCATCAGCGCTCAGTGGGGTACCTATGGCTACACCTTC.

This clonotype has a handful of counts. The chain has TRBV24-1 and TRBJ1-4, with a weak D call TRBD1 (6 bases). Trimming removed 3 bases from V and 13 bases from J, with 14 bases in between. The CDR3 contains 13 residues. The germline CDR1 and CDR2 sequences are KGHDR and SFDVKD. The CDR3 nucleotides are TGTGCCACCAGTGATCATCGTGGGGGCAGACTGTTTTTT. Protein sequence: CATSDHRGGRLFF.

The table lists this clonotype with a few counts. The CDR3: CSVEDATGLETQYF. The CDR3 DNA reads as TGCAGCGTTGAAGACGCGACAGGGTTAGAGACCCAGTACTTC. The chain links TRBV29-1 to TRBJ2-5; 7 bases agree with TRBD1. Germline CDR1 reads SQVTM; CDR2 reads ANQGSEA. With V trimmed by 0 bases and J by 4 bases, 5 bases remained unmatched. The CDR3 covers 14 residues.

This clonotype was observed at least ten times. The chain links TRBV18 to TRBJ1-4, with D possibly TRBD1 on 5 matching bases. Trimming left V 6 bases short and J 0 bases short, with 14 bases between. This CDR3 spans 16 amino acids. In germline, CDR1 is KGHSH, CDR2 LQKENI. The CDR3 coding sequence is TGTGCCAGCTCGCTTCAGGGATTCGCAACTAATGAAAAACTGTTTTTT. Its translation is CASSLQGFATNEKLFF.

This chain connects TRBV29-1 to TRBJ2-2, with D possibly being TRBD1 (6 bases). CDR1 and CDR2 (germline): SQVTM, ANQGSEA. The ends were cut back, 3 bases at V and 1 base at J, with 12 bases in the middle. The CDR3 is made up of 15 amino acids. The CDR3 nucleotides are TGCAGCGTTGAGTGGCCGGACAGGAACACCGGGGAGCTGTTTTTT. It encodes CSVEWPDRNTGELFF.

This clonotype came up a few times. The rearrangement links TRBV12-3 or TRBV12-4 to TRBJ1-5; TRBD1 agrees at 9 bases. With 6 bases clipped from V and 7 bases from J, the junction kept 7 bases outside the gene matches. This CDR3 is built from 14 residues. CDR3 in amino acids: CASRLQGASQPQHF. CDR3 coding DNA: TGTGCCAGCAGGCTACAGGGGGCGAGCCAGCCCCAGCATTTT.

This clonotype was recorded a few times. The V call is TRBV6-2 or TRBV6-3, the J call TRBJ1-1; no reliable D call. The length of the CDR3 is 15 residues. CDR1 is MNHEY and CDR2 is SVGEGT in the germline V gene. V dropped 2 bases and J dropped 3 bases, with 13 bases sitting between them. The CDR3 loop reads CASSYGPRGYTEAFF. CDR3 DNA: TGTGCCAGCAGTTACGGTCCACGGGGATACACTGAAGCTTTCTTT.

This clonotype was detected many times. This chain joins TRBV3-1 and TRBJ1-2; the D is unclear. Looked up from germline, CDR1 is LGHDT and CDR2 is YNNKEL (reference sequence). Trimming stripped 1 base from V and 5 bases from J, with 5 bases between. CDR3 length: 12 amino acids. CDR3 region: CASSQVGYGYTF. In nucleotides, the CDR3 is TGTGCCAGCAGCCAAGTAGGGTATGGCTACACCTTC.

In its sample, this clonotype was seen a few times. V gene TRBV5-4 combines with J gene TRBJ2-1, with 9 bases identical to TRBD2. V gave up 4 bases and J gave up 4 bases; unmatched junction bases: 15. The CDR3 spans 18 residues. Per germline, CDR1 SGHNT and CDR2 YYREEE (reference sequence). The CDR3 DNA follows: TGTGCCAGCAGCCGAGGTGGAGTAGCGGGAGTAGGGTACAATGAGCAGTTCTTC. Residues: CASSRGGVAGVGYNEQFF.

This clonotype appeared many times. The rearrangement joins TRBV10-3 to TRBJ1-2; D gene ambiguous. CDR1 and CDR2 (germline): ENHRY, SYGVKD. This CDR3 has 11 amino acids. V shed 2 bases and J shed 6 bases, with 4 bases lying between them. CDR3 protein: CAISEAHGYTF. CDR3 sequence (DNA): TGTGCCATCAGTGAGGCTCATGGCTACACCTTC.

This clonotype was seen only a few times. The chain has TRBV7-2 and TRBJ2-5, with no clear D. Germline V gene lookup returns CDR1 SGHTA and CDR2 FQGNSA. The germline V and J ends were trimmed by 8 bases and 2 bases, with 18 bases remaining between them. The CDR3 covers 15 residues. The CDR3, as DNA: TGTGCCAGCCGCCTATCTGGGTATGGACAAGAGACCCAGTACTTC. Translating gives CASRLSGYGQETQYF.

This clonotype was counted only a few times. The rearrangement joins TRBV6-5 to TRBJ2-3; D may be TRBD1 (5 bases). This CDR3 comprises 15 residues. Trimming took 0 bases from V and 1 from J, leaving 8 bases between them. Germline assignment: CDR1 MNHEY and CDR2 SVGAGI. The CDR3 DNA reads TGTGCCAGCAGTTACTCTTTGACAGGCACAGATACGCAGTATTTT. Residues: CASSYSLTGTDTQYF.

This clonotype was picked up a small number of times. This chain uses TRBV6-6 with TRBJ1-4; weak D call: TRBD1 (6 bases). The CDR3 is 15 amino acids. V was clipped by 2 bases and J by 3 bases, with 10 bases between them. Germline CDR1 MNHNY, CDR2 SVGAGI (reference sequence). The DNA for the CDR3 is TGTGCCAGCAGTTACGGGGGCAGGGCTAATGAAAAACTGTTTTTT. This gives the protein CASSYGGRANEKLFF.

The rearrangement joins TRBV7-9 to TRBJ2-6; the D is unclear. The CDR3 is 14 amino acids. The V and J ends lost 3 bases and 1 base respectively, with 4 bases between them. Germline V gene sequence: CDR1 SEHNR, CDR2 FQNEAQ (reference sequence). The DNA for the CDR3 is TGTGCCAGCAGCTTGTGGTCTGGGGCCAACGTCCTGACTTTC. Translating gives CASSLWSGANVLTF.

The chain employs TRBV12-3 or TRBV12-4 and TRBJ2-2; no clear D gene. V was shortened by 8 bases and J by 7 bases, with 14 bases between the two germline ends. The length of the CDR3 is 13 residues. For the CDR3, the DNA is TGTGCCAGCGTCCCCGGGTACATCGGGGAGCTGTTTTTT. Protein: CASVPGYIGELFF.

The chain joins TRBV27 to TRBJ1-5; TRBD1 is a possible D gene (6 bases). The V gene's germline CDR1 is MNHEY and CDR2 SMNVEV (reference sequence). Trimming left V 4 bases short and J 4 bases short, with 8 bases between. The CDR3 sequence is 13 residues long. The CDR3 reads CASSWGPNQPQHF. CDR3 nucleotides: TGTGCCAGCAGTTGGGGGCCGAATCAGCCCCAGCATTTT.

This clonotype was seen a handful of times. The chain links TRBV28 to TRBJ2-1, with 14 bases identical to TRBD2. Germline CDR1 MDHEN, CDR2 SYDVKM. V was clipped by 6 bases and J by 9 bases; unmatched bases: 10. CDR3 length equals 16 residues. The CDR3: CASSHQGTSGRGEQFF. The CDR3 region has the DNA TGTGCCAGCAGCCACCAGGGGACTAGCGGGAGAGGTGAGCAGTTCTTC.